The sequence of this T cell receptor (beta chain) was determined in a study of CXCR3-negative and CXCR3-positive naive CD8 T cells. The overall study: Every library held about 1.5 +/- 0.3 million TRB reads, and the total came to around 130 million. Study findings and constraints: Comparably high diversity marked both naive subsets, whereas memory CD8+ cells had much lower diversity. Both naive subsets carried similar amounts of surface CD5, so TCR strength was inferred from TRB CDR3 properties. The TRBV-TRBJ usage of naive CXCR3-negative and CXCR3-positive cells was similar, but that of memory cells differed.

From germline, CDR1 is SSHAT and CDR2 FNYEAQ (reference sequence). The CDR3 covers 14 residues. The libraries of TRB cDNA were prepared using 5' RACE with UMI labels. TCRdb re-analyzed the 5' RACE reads; it lists each CDR3 protein once, without DNA. This sample's table reports about 41,000 distinct CDR3 sequences. Note on this clonotype: The antigen is unknown.

This rearrangement joins TRBV7-7 to TRBJ2-3; there is no DNA to check the TCRdb D call of TRBD1. This TCR came from a human donor in good health. Some clones in this sample may be carry-over from other donors' samples. Material: memory CD8+ T cells from blood. The CDR3 sequence: CASSPPGATDTQYF. Full variable domain (remainder filled in from reference TRBV7-7 and TRBJ2-3): GAGVSQSPRYKVTKRGQDVTLRCDPISSHATLYWYQQALGQGPEFLTYFNYEAQPDKSGLPSDRFSAERPEGSISTLTIQRTEQRDSAMYRCASSPPGATDTQYFGPGTRLTVL.